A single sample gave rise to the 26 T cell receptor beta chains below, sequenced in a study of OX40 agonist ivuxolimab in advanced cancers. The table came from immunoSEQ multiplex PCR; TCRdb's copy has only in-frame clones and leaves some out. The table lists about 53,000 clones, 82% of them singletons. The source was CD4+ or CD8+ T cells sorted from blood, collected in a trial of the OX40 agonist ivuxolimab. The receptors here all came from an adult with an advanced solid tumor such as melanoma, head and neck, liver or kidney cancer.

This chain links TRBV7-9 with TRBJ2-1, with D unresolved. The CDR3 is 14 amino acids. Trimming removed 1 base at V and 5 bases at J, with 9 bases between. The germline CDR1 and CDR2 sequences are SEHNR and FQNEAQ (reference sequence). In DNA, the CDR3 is TGTGCCAGCAGCTTAGAAGATTTTGACAATGAGCAGTTCTTC. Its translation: CASSLEDFDNEQFF.

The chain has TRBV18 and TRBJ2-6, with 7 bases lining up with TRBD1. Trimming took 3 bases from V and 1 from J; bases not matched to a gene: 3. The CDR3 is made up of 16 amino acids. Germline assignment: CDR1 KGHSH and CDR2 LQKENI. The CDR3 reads CASSPRGPSGANVLTF. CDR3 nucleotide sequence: TGTGCCAGCTCACCTAGGGGGCCTTCTGGGGCCAACGTCCTGACTTTC. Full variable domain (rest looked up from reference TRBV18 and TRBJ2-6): NAGVMQNPRHLVRRRGQEARLRCSPMKGHSHVYWYRQLPEEGLKFMVYLQKENIIDESGMPKERFSAEFPKEGPSILRIQQVVRGDSAAYFCASSPRGPSGANVLTFGAGSRLTVL.

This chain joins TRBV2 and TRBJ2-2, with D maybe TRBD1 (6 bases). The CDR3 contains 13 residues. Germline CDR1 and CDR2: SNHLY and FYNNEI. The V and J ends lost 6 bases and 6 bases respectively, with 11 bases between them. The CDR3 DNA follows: TGTGCCAGCAGGGAGGACAGCTCCGGGGAGCTGTTTTTT. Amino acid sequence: CASREDSSGELFF.

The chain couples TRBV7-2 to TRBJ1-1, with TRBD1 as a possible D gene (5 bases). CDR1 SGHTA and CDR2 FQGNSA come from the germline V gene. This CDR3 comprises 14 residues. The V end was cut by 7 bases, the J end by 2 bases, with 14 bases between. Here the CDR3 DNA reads TGTGCCAGCACCCTGGGGGGTTCAAACACTGAAGCTTTCTTT. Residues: CASTLGGSNTEAFF.

CDR3 nucleotides: TGTGCCACCACTATTGAGGGATTTCGGAACACTGAAGCTTTCTTT. The encoded protein is CATTIEGFRNTEAFF. The V gene is TRBV15, the J gene TRBJ1-1, with D hard to call. Germline values: CDR1 LNHNV, CDR2 YYDKDF (reference sequence). Trimming pared 7 bases from V and 1 base from J, leaving 16 bases between. The CDR3 covers 15 residues.

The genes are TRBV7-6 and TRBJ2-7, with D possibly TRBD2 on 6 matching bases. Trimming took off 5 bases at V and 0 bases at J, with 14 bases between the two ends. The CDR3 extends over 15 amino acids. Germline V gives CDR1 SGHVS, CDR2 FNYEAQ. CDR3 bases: TGTGCCAGCAGCCAATATAGCGGATACTCCTACGAGCAGTACTTC. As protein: CASSQYSGYSYEQYF.

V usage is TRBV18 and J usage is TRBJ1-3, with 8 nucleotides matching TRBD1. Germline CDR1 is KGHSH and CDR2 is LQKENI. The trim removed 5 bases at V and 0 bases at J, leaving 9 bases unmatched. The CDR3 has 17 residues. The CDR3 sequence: CASSAWTGPSSGNTIYF. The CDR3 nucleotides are TGTGCCAGCTCAGCGTGGACAGGGCCGAGCTCTGGAAACACCATATATTTT.

CDR3 in DNA: TGCGCCAGCAGCTTTAGTGCTAGCGGGGGGGTTAGCTCCTACGAGCAGTACTTC. Its protein is CASSFSASGGVSSYEQYF. The chain couples TRBV5-1 to TRBJ2-7; TRBD2 matches 12 bases. The CDR3 covers 18 residues. J lost 0 bases, V lost 2 bases, and 9 bases had no gene match. Germline V gene data show CDR1 as SGHRS and CDR2 as YFSETQ.

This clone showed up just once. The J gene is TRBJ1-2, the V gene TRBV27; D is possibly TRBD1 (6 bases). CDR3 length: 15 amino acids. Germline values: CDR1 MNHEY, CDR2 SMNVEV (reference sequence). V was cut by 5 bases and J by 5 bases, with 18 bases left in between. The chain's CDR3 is CASSPFQQGGYGYTF. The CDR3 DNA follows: TGTGCCAGCAGTCCGTTCCAACAGGGCGGTTATGGCTACACCTTC.

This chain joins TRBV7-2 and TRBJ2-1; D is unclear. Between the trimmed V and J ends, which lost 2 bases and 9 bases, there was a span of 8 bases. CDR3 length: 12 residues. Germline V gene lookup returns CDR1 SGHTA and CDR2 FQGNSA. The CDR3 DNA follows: TGTGCCAGCAGCTTAAGTACGGTTGAGCAGTTCTTC. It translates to CASSLSTVEQFF.

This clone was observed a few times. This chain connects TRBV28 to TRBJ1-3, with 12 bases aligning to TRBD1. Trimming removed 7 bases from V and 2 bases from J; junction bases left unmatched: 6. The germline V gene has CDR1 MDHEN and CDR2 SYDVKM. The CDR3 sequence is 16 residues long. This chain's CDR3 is CASISWDRGPGNTIYF. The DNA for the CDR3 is TGTGCCAGCATCTCCTGGGACAGGGGGCCTGGAAACACCATATATTTT.

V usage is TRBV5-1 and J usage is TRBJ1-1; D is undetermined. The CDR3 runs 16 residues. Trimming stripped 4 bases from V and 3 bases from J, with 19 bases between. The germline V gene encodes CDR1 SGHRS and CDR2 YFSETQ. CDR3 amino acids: CASSIGKGKGDTEAFF. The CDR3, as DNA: TGCGCCAGCAGCATAGGAAAGGGAAAGGGCGACACTGAAGCTTTCTTT.

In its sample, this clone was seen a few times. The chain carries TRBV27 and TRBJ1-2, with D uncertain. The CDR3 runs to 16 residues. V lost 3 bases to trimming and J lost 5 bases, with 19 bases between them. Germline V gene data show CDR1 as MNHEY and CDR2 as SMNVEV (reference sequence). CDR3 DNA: TGTGCCAGCAGTTTTATCAGTGGGCAGCGAAATTATGGCTACACCTTC. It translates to CASSFISGQRNYGYTF.

The CDR3 coding sequence is TGCGCCAGCAGCTTGGAGTCCCCAGCTACCAATGAGCAGTTCTTC. Its protein is CASSLESPATNEQFF. V gene TRBV5-1 combines with J gene TRBJ2-1, with D uncertain. Looked up from germline, CDR1 is SGHRS and CDR2 is YFSETQ. V lost 0 bases to trimming and J lost 6 bases, with 13 bases between them. The CDR3 runs 15 residues. Together with reference TRBV5-1 and TRBJ2-1, the CDR3 gives the full variable domain: KAGVTQTPRYLIKTRGQQVTLSCSPISGHRSVSWYQQTPGQGLQFLFEYFSETQRNKGNFPGRFSGRQFSNSRSEMNVSTLELGDSALYLCASSLESPATNEQFFGPGTRLTVL.

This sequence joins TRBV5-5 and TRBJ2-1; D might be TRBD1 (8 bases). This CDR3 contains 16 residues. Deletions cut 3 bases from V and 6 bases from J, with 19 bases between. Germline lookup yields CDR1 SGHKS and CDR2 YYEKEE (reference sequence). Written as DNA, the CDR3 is TGTGCCAGCAGCTCTTCTTTTTACAGGGGGGGCAATGAGCAGTTCTTC. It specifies CASSSSFYRGGNEQFF.

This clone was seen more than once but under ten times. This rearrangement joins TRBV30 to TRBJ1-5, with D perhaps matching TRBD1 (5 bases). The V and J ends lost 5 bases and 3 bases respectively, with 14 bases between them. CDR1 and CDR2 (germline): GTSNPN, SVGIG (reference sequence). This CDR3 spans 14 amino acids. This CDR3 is CAWAPGTLNQPQHF. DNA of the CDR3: TGTGCCTGGGCCCCCGGGACCCTCAATCAGCCCCAGCATTTT.

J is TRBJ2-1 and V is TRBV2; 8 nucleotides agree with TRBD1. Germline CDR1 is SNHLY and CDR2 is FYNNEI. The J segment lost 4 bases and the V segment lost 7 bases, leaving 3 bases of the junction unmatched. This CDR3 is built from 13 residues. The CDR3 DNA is TGTGCCAGCAAGGACAGGGCTTACAATGAGCAGTTCTTC. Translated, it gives CASKDRAYNEQFF.

CDR3 bases: TGTGCCAGTAGTATCCGACAGGGGAGGAGGGGAGGCGAAAAACTGTTTTTT. Encoded protein: CASSIRQGRRGGEKLFF. The chain uses TRBV19 and TRBJ1-4, with 8 positions matching TRBD1. The V gene end was trimmed by 3 bases and the J gene end by 8 bases; junction bases not matched to a gene: 14. The CDR3 length is 17 residues. The V gene's germline CDR1 is LNHDA and CDR2 SQIVND (reference sequence).

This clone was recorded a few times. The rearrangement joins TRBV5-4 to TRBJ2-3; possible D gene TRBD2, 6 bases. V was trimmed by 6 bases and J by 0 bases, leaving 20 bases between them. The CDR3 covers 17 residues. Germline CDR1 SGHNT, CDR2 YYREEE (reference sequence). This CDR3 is CASTSMWGDPSTDTQYF. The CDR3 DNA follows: TGTGCCAGCACCTCTATGTGGGGGGATCCTAGCACAGATACGCAGTATTTT.

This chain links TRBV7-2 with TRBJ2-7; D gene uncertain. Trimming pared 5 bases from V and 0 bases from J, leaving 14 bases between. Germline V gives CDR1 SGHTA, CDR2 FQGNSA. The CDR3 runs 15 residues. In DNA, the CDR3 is TGTGCCAGCAGCCCTACCGGCAGCGTCTCCTACGAGCAGTACTTC. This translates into CASSPTGSVSYEQYF.

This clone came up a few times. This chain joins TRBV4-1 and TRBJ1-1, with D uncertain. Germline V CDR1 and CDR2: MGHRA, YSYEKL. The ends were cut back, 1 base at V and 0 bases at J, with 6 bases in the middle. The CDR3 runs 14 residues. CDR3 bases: TGCGCCAGCAGCCAAGCCCAGATGAACACTGAAGCTTTCTTT. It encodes CASSQAQMNTEAFF.

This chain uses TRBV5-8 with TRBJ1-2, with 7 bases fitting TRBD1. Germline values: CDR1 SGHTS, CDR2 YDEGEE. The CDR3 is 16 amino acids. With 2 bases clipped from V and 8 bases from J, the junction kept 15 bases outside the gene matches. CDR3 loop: CASSFGGPLGTDGYTF. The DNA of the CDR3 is TGTGCCAGCAGCTTCGGGGGGCCCCTCGGGACAGACGGCTACACCTTC.

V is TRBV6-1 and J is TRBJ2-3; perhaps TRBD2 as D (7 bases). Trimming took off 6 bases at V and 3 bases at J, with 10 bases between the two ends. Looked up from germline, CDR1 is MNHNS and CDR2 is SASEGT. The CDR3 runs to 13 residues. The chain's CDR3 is CASRGGGTDTQYF. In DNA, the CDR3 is TGTGCCAGCAGAGGGGGGGGGACAGATACGCAGTATTTT.

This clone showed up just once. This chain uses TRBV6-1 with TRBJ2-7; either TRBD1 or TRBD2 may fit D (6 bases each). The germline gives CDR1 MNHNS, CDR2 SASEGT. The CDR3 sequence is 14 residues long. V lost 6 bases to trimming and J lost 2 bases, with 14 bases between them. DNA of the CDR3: TGTGCCAGCAGGAACAGGGAGGTCCCCTACGAGCAGTACTTC. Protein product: CASRNREVPYEQYF.

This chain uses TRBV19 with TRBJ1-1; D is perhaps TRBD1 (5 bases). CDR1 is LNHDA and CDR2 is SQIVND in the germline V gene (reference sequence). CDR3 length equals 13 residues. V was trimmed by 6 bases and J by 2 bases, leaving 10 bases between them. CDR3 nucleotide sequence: TGTGCCAGTAGGTCGACAGTCAACACTGAAGCTTTCTTT. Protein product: CASRSTVNTEAFF.

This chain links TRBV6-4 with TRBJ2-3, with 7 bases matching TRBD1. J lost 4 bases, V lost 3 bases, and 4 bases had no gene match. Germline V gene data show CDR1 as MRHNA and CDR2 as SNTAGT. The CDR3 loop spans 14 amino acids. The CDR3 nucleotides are TGTGCCAGCAGTGAATTCCAGGGGGCAGATACGCAGTATTTT. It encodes CASSEFQGADTQYF.